This record looks at one TCR beta chain sequence and its context. What antigen it recognizes has not been identified. It has no much larger one-base neighbor in the sample; base qualities were not kept. The data stem from a study of blood T cell repertoires in COVID-19 (dated by TCRdb to 2020 to 2022). About the study as a whole: Samples from collaborators originated in the United States, Italy and Spain and spanned both the acute and convalescent phases of COVID-19. The prospective study material was composed of cDNA or gDNA derived from T cells, B-cell-depleted T cells, or PBMCs. Deeply sampled blood TCRbeta repertoires from subjects exposed to, actively infected with, or recovered from COVID-19 were included in the dataset. The repertoires were made available in a free public database intended to serve as a resource for research on the immune response to SARS-CoV-2. The samples were drawn from two sources: the first 160 participants of the ongoing ImmuneRACE study, and some 1,300 subjects contributed by 6 global collaborators. A de-identified subject ID, COVID-19 status, age in years and sex were almost always included in the sample metadata. Where available, HLA class I and class II types were obtained from metadata supplied by the sample provider rather than from assay-based typing. Overall study results and their limits: The amount of clinical and demographic metadata varied by source and participant and was provided uncurated.

Each collaborating institution followed its own protocols to collect whole blood in K2EDTA tubes. Collaborator samples were shipped for TCRbeta analysis as frozen whole blood, isolated PBMCs, or DNA extracted from either sample type. Reading the germline V gene gives CDR1 SGHRS and CDR2 YFSETQ. The CDR3 has 15 amino acids, counting the end cysteine and phenylalanine. This entry keeps only the CDR3 DNA: 45 bases, framed from base 1. The junction shows trimming of 3 bases on V and 4 bases on J, plus 17 bases between the germline ends. The immunoSEQ Assay, a bias-controlled multiplex PCR, was used to amplify TCRbeta CDR3 regions from genomic DNA. In the paper's pipeline: The number of nucleated cells in each sample was estimated by amplification of reference gene primers within the assay. To quantify the absolute abundance of each unique TCRbeta CDR3 rearrangement, sequence reads were collapsed and filtered. For each sample, productive Simpson clonality was calculated as the square root of Simpson's diversity index over productive rearrangements. The clones in this table, taken by TCRdb from immuneACCESS, are in-frame only. Not every clone is retained; where verified, under half of the shortfall comes from an unresolved V gene, and the cause of the rest is unknown. From that table come the V and J calls and clone size; the DNA was used to work out D and trimming. The sample records 70,000 or so clones, under 95% of which are singletons. Approximately 8% of the sample goes to the ten largest clones.

The sequenced sample consisted of peripheral blood. The chain joins TRBV5-1 to TRBJ2-7; TRBD2 is a possible D gene, resting on 6 matching bases. The sequence was collected from a human donor in a cohort sampled during active COVID-19. The CDR3 here reads CASSWNSGAGYEQYF. DNA sequence: TGCGCCAGCAGCTGGAACAGCGGCGCGGGGTACGAGCAGTACTTC.